This T cell receptor (beta chain) was captured in a study of blood T cell repertoires in COVID-19. Original methodology: Reference gene primer amplification gave estimated nucleated cell counts. The repertoire was sequenced with immunoSEQ multiplex PCR; TCRdb's copy has only in-frame clones and lacks some. The D gene and trimming were derived from the DNA, and the V and J assignments and clone size from that table. The top ten clones hold around 5% of a sample with under 200,000 clones, 86% of them seen once. Enrollees, about 18 to 90 years old, lived in about two dozen US areas. Donors were grouped by their self-reported clinical history. Looked up from germline, CDR1 is LNHNV and CDR2 is YYDKDF (reference sequence). Trimming took off 3 bases at V and 0 bases at J, with 9 bases between the two ends. The CDR3 sequence is 15 residues long.

Sequenced: PBMCs or T cells enriched from blood (not recorded which). The V call is TRBV15, the J call TRBJ2-1; no definite D call. This clonotype was sampled from a man aged 35-49 years with acute COVID-19. The CDR3 sequence: CATSSRTSSYNEQFF. CDR3 DNA: TGTGCCACCAGCAGCCGAACAAGCTCCTACAATGAGCAGTTCTTC.